This record covers a single T cell receptor (beta chain). The sample is drawn from a study of blood T cell repertoires in COVID-19. About the study: The samples span acute and convalescent COVID-19 from the United States, Italy and Spain. PBMCs, B-cell-depleted T cells, or T cells were the source of the cDNA or gDNA that made up the material.

The CDR3 has 14 amino acids. Germline V gives CDR1 ENHRY, CDR2 SYGVKD. V gave up 5 bases and J gave up 5 bases; unmatched junction bases: 5. In the source study's methods: The assay estimated nucleated cells by amplifying reference gene primers. Profiled with immunoSEQ multiplex PCR; TCRdb holds only in-frame clones, not every one. V, J and clone size reflect that table, while D and trimming were determined from the DNA. The table lists about 52,000 clones, approximately 83% of them singletons. The chain combines TRBV10-3 with TRBJ2-1; TRBD2 matches at 8 bases. Sequenced input: peripheral blood. The receptor's source is a man between 65 and 85 years old with active COVID-19. CDR3 amino acids: CAISWTSQNNEQFF. CDR3 DNA sequence: TGTGCCATCAGTTGGACTAGCCAAAACAATGAGCAGTTCTTC.